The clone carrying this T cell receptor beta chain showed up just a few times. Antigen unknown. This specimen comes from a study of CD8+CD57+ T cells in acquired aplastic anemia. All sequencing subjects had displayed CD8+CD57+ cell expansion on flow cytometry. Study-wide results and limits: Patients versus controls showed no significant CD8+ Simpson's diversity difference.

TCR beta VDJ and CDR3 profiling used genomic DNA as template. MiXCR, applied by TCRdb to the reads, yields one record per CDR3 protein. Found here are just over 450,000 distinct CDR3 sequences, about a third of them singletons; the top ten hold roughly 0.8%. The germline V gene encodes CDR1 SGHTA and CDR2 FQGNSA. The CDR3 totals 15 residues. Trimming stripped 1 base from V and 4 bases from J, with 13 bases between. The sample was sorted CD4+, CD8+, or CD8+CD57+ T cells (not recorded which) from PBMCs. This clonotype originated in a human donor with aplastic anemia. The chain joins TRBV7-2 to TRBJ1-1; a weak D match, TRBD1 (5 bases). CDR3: CASSLVGEVGTEAFF. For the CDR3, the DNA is TGTGCCAGCAGCTTAGTGGGGGAGGTGGGCACTGAAGCTTTCTTT.